This entry lists 12 T cell receptor beta chains sequenced from one sample in a study of blood T cell repertoires in COVID-19. Clones were sequenced by immunoSEQ multiplex PCR, and TCRdb holds only the in-frame ones, with some missing. The data show hundreds of thousands of clones, about 90% seen once. Source material: PBMCs or T cells enriched from blood (not recorded which). These receptors were collected from a woman aged 30 to 39 who had recovered from COVID-19.

This sequence joins TRBV12-3 or TRBV12-4 and TRBJ2-1; D ambiguous. V was trimmed by 3 bases and J by 4 bases, leaving 7 bases between them. The CDR3 runs to 13 residues. The CDR3 DNA is TGTGCCAGCAGTTTTTCAGATTACAATGAGCAGTTCTTC. It encodes CASSFSDYNEQFF.

V usage is TRBV27 and J usage is TRBJ2-2; TRBD1 matches at 9 bases. CDR3 length: 15 residues. Germline values: CDR1 MNHEY, CDR2 SMNVEV (reference sequence). Trimming at V came to 5 bases and at J to 5 bases, leaving 6 bases not matched to a gene. The CDR3 bases are TGTGCCAGCAGTCTACAGGGGGCGCGTACCGGGGAGCTGTTTTTT. Translated, it gives CASSLQGARTGELFF.

This rearrangement joins TRBV10-3 to TRBJ2-1, with D possibly TRBD2 on 6 matching bases. The CDR3 totals 14 residues. Germline V gene sequence: CDR1 ENHRY, CDR2 SYGVKD. V was shortened by 2 bases and J by 4 bases, with 9 bases between the two germline ends. The CDR3 protein is CAISEGGDYNEQFF. The CDR3 bases are TGTGCCATCAGTGAGGGAGGGGATTACAATGAGCAGTTCTTC.

This clone came up once. J is TRBJ2-1 and V is TRBV27; the match to TRBD1 covers 9 bases. In germline, CDR1 is MNHEY, CDR2 SMNVEV (reference sequence). V was clipped by 1 base and J by 7 bases; unmatched bases: 5. The CDR3 contains 15 residues. CDR3 residues: CASSLYDRGVNEQFF. CDR3 in DNA: TGTGCCAGCAGTTTATATGACAGGGGGGTTAATGAGCAGTTCTTC.

V is TRBV30 and J is TRBJ2-2; TRBD2 matches at 13 bases. The ends lost 8 bases at V and 15 bases at J; junction bases unmatched: 15. The CDR3 runs 14 residues. Per the germline V gene, CDR1 is GTSNPN and CDR2 is SVGIG (reference sequence). In DNA, the CDR3 is TGTGCCCGCCATTTAGAACTAGCGGGAGGGCCCGTGTTTTTT. Translated, it gives CARHLELAGGPVFF.

This clone occurred a few times. This chain links TRBV2 with TRBJ1-3; 7 bases agree with TRBD1. The junction had 8 bases not matched to a gene; V was cut back by 6 bases and J by 3 bases. CDR3 length: 15 amino acids. Germline CDR1 SNHLY, CDR2 FYNNEI. The CDR3 sequence is CASRETGLGGNTIYF. CDR3 in DNA: TGTGCCAGCAGGGAGACAGGGTTGGGTGGAAACACCATATATTTT.

The chain recombines TRBV7-2 with TRBJ2-1, with 9 nucleotides matching TRBD2. The CDR3 covers 19 residues. V dropped 2 bases and J dropped 6; count of bases not matched to a gene: 17. Germline CDR1 SGHTA, CDR2 FQGNSA. As DNA, the CDR3 is TGTGCCAGCAGCTTAAAAAGGGTCACCCCGGGACTAGCTGGCAATGAGCAGTTCTTC. The encoded protein is CASSLKRVTPGLAGNEQFF.

The genes are TRBV29-1 and TRBJ2-5; TRBD2 matches 9 bases. The germline gives CDR1 SQVTM, CDR2 ANQGSEA. After removal of 6 bases from V and 3 bases from J, the junction contained 8 bases not matched to a gene. This CDR3 is 14 amino acids long. This chain's CDR3 is CSVNRRLAEETQYF. The CDR3 DNA reads as TGCAGCGTCAATCGCCGACTAGCGGAAGAGACCCAGTACTTC.

This chain joins TRBV12-3 or TRBV12-4 and TRBJ1-1; no clear D. This CDR3 region has 13 residues. The V end lost 7 bases, the J end lost 2 bases, and 11 bases lay between the germline ends. The CDR3 here is CASTGGGNTEAFF. For the CDR3, the DNA is TGTGCCAGCACCGGCGGCGGAAACACTGAAGCTTTCTTT.

This clone showed up just once. V and J are TRBV10-3 and TRBJ2-5; a possible D gene is TRBD1 (6 bases). CDR3 length equals 15 residues. The germline gives CDR1 ENHRY, CDR2 SYGVKD. V lost 4 bases and J lost 0, with 12 bases in between. Here the CDR3 reads CAISGTTGYQETQYF. Here the CDR3 DNA reads TGTGCCATCAGTGGGACAACAGGGTACCAAGAGACCCAGTACTTC.

The chain is built from TRBV5-4 and TRBJ2-5; TRBD2 matches 7 bases. The CDR3 is made up of 14 amino acids. With 6 bases clipped from V and 6 bases from J, the junction kept 11 bases outside the gene matches. Germline CDR1 SGHNT, CDR2 YYREEE (reference sequence). CDR3 residues: CASTPAGGIKTQYF. In DNA form, the CDR3 reads TGTGCCAGCACCCCAGCCGGGGGGATAAAGACCCAGTACTTC.

V is TRBV11-2 and J is TRBJ1-4; possible D gene TRBD1, 5 bases. The CDR3 extends over 12 amino acids. In germline, CDR1 is SGHAT, CDR2 FQNNGV. The germline V and J ends were trimmed by 4 bases and 16 bases, with 16 bases remaining between them. The CDR3 protein is CASSSGQRSGFF. CDR3 DNA sequence: TGTGCCAGCAGCTCAGGACAAAGGTCTGGGTTTTTT.